The rows below give T cell receptor beta chains drawn from one sample of a study of shared clonotypes between healthy human individuals. Here immunoSEQ multiplex PCR was the method, and the copy in TCRdb shows in-frame clones only, minus some. The sample has about 960,000 clones; 76% are singletons. The specimen sequenced was memory CD4+ T cells sorted from blood. The source of these receptors is a man aged 18 to 29 in good health. CDR3s include the opening cysteine and the closing phenylalanine or tryptophan. Fields, in order: V gene, J gene, D gene, clone size, CDR3 DNA, CDR3 protein. The D gene is left open where the match is weak. Only part of the rows carry a size: once, few, many, or a class if the clone is expanded.

v_call: TRBV7-8
j_call: TRBJ2-7
d_call: -
clone_size: -
cdr3_nt: TGTGCCAGCAGCACCGGGACGTATAGCGGTATTCACGAGCAGTACTTC
cdr3_aa: CASSTGTYSGIHEQYF

v_call: TRBV7-2
j_call: TRBJ2-5
d_call: -
clone_size: -
cdr3_nt: TGTGCCAGCAGCTTAGGGGGCCGGACCCAGTACTTC
cdr3_aa: CASSLGGRTQYF

v_call: TRBV2
j_call: TRBJ1-5
d_call: -
clone_size: -
cdr3_nt: TGTGCCAGCAGTGAACGGGCCGGGGGTAATCAGCCCCAGCATTTT
cdr3_aa: CASSERAGGNQPQHF

v_call: TRBV10-1
j_call: TRBJ2-1
d_call: -
clone_size: few
cdr3_nt: TGCGCCAGCAGGACAGTCTGGTACAATGAGCAGTTCTTC
cdr3_aa: CASRTVWYNEQFF

v_call: TRBV7-9
j_call: TRBJ2-1
d_call: -
clone_size: -
cdr3_nt: TGTGCCAGCAGCTTAGTGGGGTACAATGAGCAGTTCTTC
cdr3_aa: CASSLVGYNEQFF

v_call: TRBV30
j_call: TRBJ1-5
d_call: -
clone_size: -
cdr3_nt: TGTGCCTGGAGTGTAGGAGGCAATCAGCCCCAGCATTTT
cdr3_aa: CAWSVGGNQPQHF

v_call: TRBV30
j_call: TRBJ2-2
d_call: -
clone_size: -
cdr3_nt: TGTGCCTGGAGCCGGGGGGCCTCGAGCACCGGGGAGCTGTTTTTT
cdr3_aa: CAWSRGASSTGELFF

v_call: TRBV2
j_call: TRBJ2-1
d_call: TRBD1
clone_size: -
cdr3_nt: TGTGCCAGCAGTGAAACGACAGGGCACTACAATGAGCAGTTCTTC
cdr3_aa: CASSETTGHYNEQFF

v_call: TRBV6-1
j_call: TRBJ1-1
d_call: -
clone_size: -
cdr3_nt: TGTGCCAGCAGTGAGAGGGGATCCGAAGCTTTCTTT
cdr3_aa: CASSERGSEAFF

v_call: TRBV6-1
j_call: TRBJ2-1
d_call: TRBD2
clone_size: -
cdr3_nt: TGTGCCAGCAGTGAAGCTCGGCTAGCGGGCTTCTACAATGAGCAGTTCTTC
cdr3_aa: CASSEARLAGFYNEQFF

v_call: TRBV30
j_call: TRBJ1-1
d_call: -
clone_size: -
cdr3_nt: TGTGCCTGGAGCCCCCCGCAAGGCGTGAACACTGAAGCTTTCTTT
cdr3_aa: CAWSPPQGVNTEAFF

v_call: TRBV7-2
j_call: TRBJ2-2
d_call: TRBD1
clone_size: -
cdr3_nt: TGTGCCAGCAGCTTAGGGACAGGGCTGAACACCGGGGAGCTGTTTTTT
cdr3_aa: CASSLGTGLNTGELFF

v_call: TRBV7-9
j_call: TRBJ2-7
d_call: TRBD1
clone_size: -
cdr3_nt: TGTGCCAGCAGCCGCGACAGGGGGCCTATCTACGAGCAGTACTTC
cdr3_aa: CASSRDRGPIYEQYF

v_call: TRBV27
j_call: TRBJ2-1
d_call: TRBD2
clone_size: -
cdr3_nt: TGTGCCAGCCTATCCCGCGCGGGAGCGGGGGTGGGTGAGCAGTTCTTC
cdr3_aa: CASLSRAGAGVGEQFF

v_call: TRBV7-3
j_call: TRBJ2-2
d_call: TRBD1
clone_size: few
cdr3_nt: TGTGCCAGCAGCTTAAGTCGATCACAGGGGGCCGGGGAGCTGTTTTTT
cdr3_aa: CASSLSRSQGAGELFF

v_call: TRBV10-3
j_call: TRBJ2-5
d_call: -
clone_size: few
cdr3_nt: TGTGCCATCAGTCACAGGGACGCCGTCACAGAGACCCAGTACTTC
cdr3_aa: CAISHRDAVTETQYF

v_call: TRBV19
j_call: TRBJ2-7
d_call: -
clone_size: -
cdr3_nt: TGTGCCAGTAGTACTAAATACGGGATCCACTACGAGCAGTACTTC
cdr3_aa: CASSTKYGIHYEQYF

v_call: TRBV27
j_call: TRBJ2-2
d_call: -
clone_size: -
cdr3_nt: TGTGCCAGCAGGGAAGGTGGCGGGGAGCTGTTTTTT
cdr3_aa: CASREGGGELFF

v_call: TRBV10-3
j_call: TRBJ2-3
d_call: -
clone_size: -
cdr3_nt: TGTGCCATCAGTGAGTCGAGCGGGTTTAACACAGATACGCAGTATTTT
cdr3_aa: CAISESSGFNTDTQYF

v_call: TRBV5-1
j_call: TRBJ2-3
d_call: TRBD1
clone_size: -
cdr3_nt: TGCGCCAGCAGCTGGGGACAGGGAAGGACAGATACGCAGTATTTT
cdr3_aa: CASSWGQGRTDTQYF

v_call: TRBV11-2
j_call: TRBJ1-6
d_call: -
clone_size: -
cdr3_nt: TGTGCCAGCAGCTTACCGTCCTGGGAGTCACCCCTCCACTTT
cdr3_aa: CASSLPSWESPLHF

v_call: TRBV5-3
j_call: TRBJ2-2
d_call: TRBD1
clone_size: once
cdr3_nt: TGTGCCAGAAGCTTTCCGGGACAGGCGAACACCGGGGAGCTGTTTTTT
cdr3_aa: CARSFPGQANTGELFF